Described below is a single T cell receptor (beta chain) sequence and its context. Its matching antigen is unknown. The same CDR3 arises from other DNA sequences in this sample as well. This specimen belongs to a study of Ad26.COV2.S vaccination and SARS-CoV-2 variants. About the study: Participant was drawn from the COV1001 Ad26.COV2.S trial arm.

Treatment: 15 to 20 received Ad26.COV2.S at low or high dose, single or two shots; several received placebo; per-sample allocation not given. Sample collection was performed on day 63 after the first vaccine or placebo injection. Using immunoSEQ multiplex PCR, the repertoire was profiled, and TCRdb retains in-frame clones only, with some absent. The data show a few hundred thousand clones, roughly 91% seen once. Whole-study results and caveats: Among vaccine recipients, spike-specific TCR breadth exceeded that of placebo recipients.

The CDR3 contains 14 residues. Per the germline V gene, CDR1 is SGHRS and CDR2 is YFSETQ. V gave up 0 bases and J gave up 2 bases, with 5 bases separating them. The material was peripheral blood, obtained in a trial of Ad26.COV2.S vaccine versus placebo. The chain is built from TRBV5-1 and TRBJ2-2, with no clear D. The receptor was isolated from a person aged 18-65 years who received the Ad26.COV2.S COVID-19 vaccine or a placebo. Here the CDR3 DNA reads TGCGCCAGCAGCTTGGGGCAAAACACCGGGGAGCTGTTTTTT. It translates to CASSLGQNTGELFF.